This TCR beta chain comes out of a study of blood T cell repertoires in COVID-19. Study-wide context: From T cells, B-cell-depleted T cells, or PBMCs came the material, which was cDNA or gDNA.

Trimming took 1 base from V and 7 from J, leaving 17 bases between them. The germline V gene encodes CDR1 SGHTS and CDR2 YDEGEE. The CDR3 covers 15 residues. TCRdb's copy holds only in-frame clones and misses some; the assay was immunoSEQ multiplex PCR. Of 250,000 or so clones in the sample, 80% to 95% were seen once. Cohort assignment relied on participant-reported clinical history. The chain uses TRBV5-8 and TRBJ1-2; perhaps TRBD1 as D (5 bases). This receptor was taken from a man in his forties or fifties who had been exposed to COVID-19. Sequenced: PBMCs or T cells enriched from blood (not recorded which). The CDR3 coding sequence is TGTGCCAGCAGCTTGCGGTTTGGGGGGAGAGGTGGCTACACCTTC. Protein product: CASSLRFGGRGGYTF.